This TCR beta chain was profiled in a study of T cell clusters in autoimmune cytopenias. This CDR3 spans 19 amino acids. The germline V gene has CDR1 SGHNT and CDR2 YYREEE (reference sequence). Each sample's input was approximately 270 ng genomic DNA, 35,000 to 40,000 genome equivalents. TRB rearrangements were amplified by touch-down multiplex PCR with mixed TRB-A/B primers. TCRdb reprocessed the multiplex PCR reads, with one entry per CDR3 protein and no DNA. In all, the sample yields about 7,800 distinct CDR3 sequences. Concerning this clonotype itself: Its antigen is currently unknown.

General study findings and limits: TRB repertoire shifts in secondary cytopenia and chronic lymphocytic leukemia mostly reflected lymphoma, not autoimmunity.

The source of this sequence is a human donor with an autoimmune cytopenia or autoimmune hepatitis (not recorded which). The V call is TRBV5-4, the J call TRBJ2-6; TCRdb reports TRBD1, a call that lacks DNA to check it against. Sequencing input: peripheral blood. The CDR3 region is CASSFISWTSSSGANVLTF.